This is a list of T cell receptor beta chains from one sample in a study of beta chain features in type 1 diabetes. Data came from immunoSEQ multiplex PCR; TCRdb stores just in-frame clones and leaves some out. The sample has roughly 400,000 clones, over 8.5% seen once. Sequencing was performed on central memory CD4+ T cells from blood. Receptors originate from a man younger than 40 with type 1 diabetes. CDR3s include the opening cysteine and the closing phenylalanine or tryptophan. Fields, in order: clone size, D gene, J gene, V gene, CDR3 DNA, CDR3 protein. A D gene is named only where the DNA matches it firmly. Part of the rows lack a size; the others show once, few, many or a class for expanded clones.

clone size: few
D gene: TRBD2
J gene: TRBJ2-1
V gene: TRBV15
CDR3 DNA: TGTGCCACCAGCAGGCGGGGGTCCTACAATGAGCAGTTCTTC
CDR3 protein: CATSRRGSYNEQFF

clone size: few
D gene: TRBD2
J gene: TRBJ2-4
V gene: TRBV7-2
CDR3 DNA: TGTGCCAGCAGTTCAGGACTAGCGGGGGCCAAAAACATTCAGTACTTC
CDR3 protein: CASSSGLAGAKNIQYF

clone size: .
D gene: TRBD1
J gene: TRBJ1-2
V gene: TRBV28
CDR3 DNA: TGTGCCAGCAGTCTCCTCCGGGACAGGGCTCATGGCTACACCTTC
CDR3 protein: CASSLLRDRAHGYTF

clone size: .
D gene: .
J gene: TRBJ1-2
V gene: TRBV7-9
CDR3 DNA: TGTGCCAGCAGCGCACCCTCCGGGACTAATTGGGGCTACACCTTC
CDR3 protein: CASSAPSGTNWGYTF

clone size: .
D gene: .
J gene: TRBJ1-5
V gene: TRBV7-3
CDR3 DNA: TGTGCCAGCAGCCGGGAGCACAATCAGCCCCAGCATTTT
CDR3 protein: CASSREHNQPQHF

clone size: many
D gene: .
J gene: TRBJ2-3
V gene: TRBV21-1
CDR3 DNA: TGTGCCAGCAGCAAGAGGGAGGAGACAGATACGCAGTATTTT
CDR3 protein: CASSKREETDTQYF

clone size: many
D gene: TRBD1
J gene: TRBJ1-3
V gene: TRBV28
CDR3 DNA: TGTGCCAGCAACTGGGGACAGGGGATAGAAAACACCATATATTTT
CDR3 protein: CASNWGQGIENTIYF

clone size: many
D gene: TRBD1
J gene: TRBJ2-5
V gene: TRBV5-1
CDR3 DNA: TGCGCCAGCAGCAAGGGACAGGGTTCGGAGACCCAGTACTTC
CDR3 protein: CASSKGQGSETQYF

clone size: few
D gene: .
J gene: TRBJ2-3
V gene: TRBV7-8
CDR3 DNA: TGTGCCAGCAGCCCCCCGTCGGGTCAGTCCACTAGCACAGATACGCAGTATTTT
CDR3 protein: CASSPPSGQSTSTDTQYF

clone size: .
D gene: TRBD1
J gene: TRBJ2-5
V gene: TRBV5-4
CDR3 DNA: TGTGCCAGCAGCGGAACAGGGGGCGATTGGGAGACCCAGTACTTC
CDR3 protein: CASSGTGGDWETQYF

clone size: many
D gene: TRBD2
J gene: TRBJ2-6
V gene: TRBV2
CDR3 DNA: TGTGCCAGCAGGACGGGACTAGCGGTCTCTGGGGCCAACGTCCTGACTTTC
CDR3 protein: CASRTGLAVSGANVLTF

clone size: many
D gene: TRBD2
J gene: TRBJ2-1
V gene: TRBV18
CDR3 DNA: TGTGCCAGCTCACCATCCCTAGCGGGCGATGAGCAGTTCTTC
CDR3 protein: CASSPSLAGDEQFF

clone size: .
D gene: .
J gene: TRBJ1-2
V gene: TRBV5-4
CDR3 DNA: TGTGCCAGCAGCTTGAGGACGCCATATGGCTACACCTTC
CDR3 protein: CASSLRTPYGYTF

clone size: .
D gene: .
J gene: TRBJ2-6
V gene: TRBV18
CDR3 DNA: TGTGCCAGCTCACCTGTTTTTAGCTCTGGGGCCAACGTCCTGACTTTC
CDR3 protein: CASSPVFSSGANVLTF

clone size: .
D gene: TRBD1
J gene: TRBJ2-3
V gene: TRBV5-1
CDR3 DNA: TGCGCCAGCAGCGACCTGACAGGGGCAACAGATACGCAGTATTTT
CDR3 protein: CASSDLTGATDTQYF

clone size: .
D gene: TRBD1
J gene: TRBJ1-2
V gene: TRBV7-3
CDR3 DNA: TGTGCCAGCAGCTCCGGACAGGGAGCTAACTATGGCTACACCTTC
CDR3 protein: CASSSGQGANYGYTF

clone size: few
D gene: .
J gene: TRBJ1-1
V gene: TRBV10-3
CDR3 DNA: TGTGCCATCAGGACAGATATGAACACTGAAGCTTTCTTT
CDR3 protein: CAIRTDMNTEAFF

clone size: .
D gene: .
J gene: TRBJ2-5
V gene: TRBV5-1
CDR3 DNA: TGCGCCAGCAGCTTGGGCAGGACAGCGTACCAAGAGACCCAGTACTTC
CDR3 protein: CASSLGRTAYQETQYF

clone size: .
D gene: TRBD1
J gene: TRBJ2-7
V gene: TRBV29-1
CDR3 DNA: TGCAGCGTTGCCCCGAGGGGACAGTCCTCCGAGCAGTACTTC
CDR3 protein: CSVAPRGQSSEQYF

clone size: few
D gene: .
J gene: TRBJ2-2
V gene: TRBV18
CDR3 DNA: TGTGCCAGCTCTCGAGCTCGCGGGGCCCCATACACCGGGGAGCTGTTTTTT
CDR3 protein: CASSRARGAPYTGELFF

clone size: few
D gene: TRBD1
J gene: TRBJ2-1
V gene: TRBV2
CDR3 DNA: TGTGCCAGCAACCGGGACAGAAATGAGCAGTTCTTC
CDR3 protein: CASNRDRNEQFF

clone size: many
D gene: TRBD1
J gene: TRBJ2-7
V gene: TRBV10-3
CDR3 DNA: TGTGCCATCAGTGACGTTGGACAGGGGACGTACGAGCAGTACTTC
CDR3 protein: CAISDVGQGTYEQYF

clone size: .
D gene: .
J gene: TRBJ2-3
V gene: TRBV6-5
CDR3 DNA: TGTGCCAGCAAGAGACTAGTGGTGACCCCTACGCAGTATTTT
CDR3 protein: CASKRLVVTPTQYF

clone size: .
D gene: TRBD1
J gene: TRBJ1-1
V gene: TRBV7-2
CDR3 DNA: TGTGCCAGCAGCTTAGGGTCACAGGGGGCAAGGGAGAACACTGAAGCTTTCTTT
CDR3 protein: CASSLGSQGARENTEAFF

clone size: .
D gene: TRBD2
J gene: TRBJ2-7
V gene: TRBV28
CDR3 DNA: TGTGCCAGCAGTGAAGCGGGAGGGATCTCCTACGAGCAGTACTTC
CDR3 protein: CASSEAGGISYEQYF

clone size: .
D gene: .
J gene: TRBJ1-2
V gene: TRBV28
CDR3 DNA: TGTGCCAGCAGTCCTCAGGAGGATGGCTACACCTTC
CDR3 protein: CASSPQEDGYTF

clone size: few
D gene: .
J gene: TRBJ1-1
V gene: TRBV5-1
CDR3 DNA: TGCGCCAGCAGCCTGGACAGCTTCGCTTTCTTT
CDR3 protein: CASSLDSFAFF

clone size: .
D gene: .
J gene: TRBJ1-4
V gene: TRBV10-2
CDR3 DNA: TGCGCCAGCAGCAGGACGGACCTTAATGAGAAACTGTTTTTT
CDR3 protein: CASSRTDLNEKLFF

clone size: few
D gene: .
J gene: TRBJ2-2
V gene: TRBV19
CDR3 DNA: TGTGCCAGTAGGCCGTGGACAGCGAACACCGGGGAGCTGTTTTTT
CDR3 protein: CASRPWTANTGELFF

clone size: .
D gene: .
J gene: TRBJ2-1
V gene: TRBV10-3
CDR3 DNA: TGTGCCACCAGTGATCACAGAGGGACTCAGCACAATGAGCAGTTCTTC
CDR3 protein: CATSDHRGTQHNEQFF

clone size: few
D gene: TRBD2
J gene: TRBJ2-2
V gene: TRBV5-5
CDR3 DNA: TGTGCCAGCAGCCCGGGACTAGCGGAAGTAATGGCCGGGGAGCTGTTTTTT
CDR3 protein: CASSPGLAEVMAGELFF

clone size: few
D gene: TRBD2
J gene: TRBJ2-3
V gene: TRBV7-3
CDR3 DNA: TGTGCCAGCAGCTTTGGTAGCGGGAGTGCAGATACGCAGTATTTT
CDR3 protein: CASSFGSGSADTQYF

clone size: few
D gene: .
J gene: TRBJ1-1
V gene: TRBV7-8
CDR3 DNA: TGTGCCAGCAGCTCAAGGACAGTAGGGCTCACTGAAGCTTTCTTT
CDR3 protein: CASSSRTVGLTEAFF

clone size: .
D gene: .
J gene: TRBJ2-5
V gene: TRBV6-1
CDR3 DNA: TGTGCCAGCAGTGAAGCCCTTCTAGTGCAAGAGACCCAGTACTTC
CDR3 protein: CASSEALLVQETQYF

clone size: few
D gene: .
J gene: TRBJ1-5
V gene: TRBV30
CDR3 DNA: TGTGCCTGGAGTGTTCAGGAGAATCAGCCCCAGCATTTT
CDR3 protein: CAWSVQENQPQHF

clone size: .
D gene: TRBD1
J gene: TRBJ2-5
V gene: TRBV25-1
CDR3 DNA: TGTGCCAGCAGTGGGGATTGGGACAGGTCTTCGGAGACCCAGTACTTC
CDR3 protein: CASSGDWDRSSETQYF

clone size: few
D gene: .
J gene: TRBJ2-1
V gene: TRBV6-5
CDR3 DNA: TGTGCCAGCAGCCTACAGAATTACAATGAGCAGTTCTTC
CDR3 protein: CASSLQNYNEQFF

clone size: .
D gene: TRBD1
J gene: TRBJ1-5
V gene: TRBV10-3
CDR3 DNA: TGTGCCACCTCCCGGGGAACAGGGGGAGATCAGCCCCAGCATTTT
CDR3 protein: CATSRGTGGDQPQHF

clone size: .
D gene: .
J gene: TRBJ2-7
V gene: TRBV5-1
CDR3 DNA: TGCGCCAGCAGCTTGCAAGGCTACGAGCAGTACTTC
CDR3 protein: CASSLQGYEQYF

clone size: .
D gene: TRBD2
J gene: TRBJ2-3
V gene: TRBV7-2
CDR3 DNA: TGTGCCAGCAGCCGCGGACTAGCCCTTAGCACAGATACGCAGTATTTT
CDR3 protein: CASSRGLALSTDTQYF

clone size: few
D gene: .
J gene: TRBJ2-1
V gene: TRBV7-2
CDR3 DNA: TGTGCCAGCAGCTGGGGCAATGAGCAGTTCTTC
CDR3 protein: CASSWGNEQFF

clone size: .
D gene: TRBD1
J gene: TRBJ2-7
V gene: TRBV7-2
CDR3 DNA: TGTGCCAGCAGCTCCGGGGGGACAGGGAGTTCGAAGCAGTACTTC
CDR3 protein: CASSSGGTGSSKQYF

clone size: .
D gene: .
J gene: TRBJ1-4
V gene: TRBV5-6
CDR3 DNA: TGTGCCAGCAGCTCGGGGTCTAGGTGGATTAATGAAAAACTGTTTTTT
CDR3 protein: CASSSGSRWINEKLFF

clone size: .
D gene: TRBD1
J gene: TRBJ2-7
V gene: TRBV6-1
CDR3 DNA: TGTGCCAGCAGTCGCCCCGACCAGGGGGCGGGGGAGCAGTACTTC
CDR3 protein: CASSRPDQGAGEQYF

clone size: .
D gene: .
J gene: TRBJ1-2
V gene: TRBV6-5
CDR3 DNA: TGTGCCAGCAGTTACGGGGCGGATTATGGCTACACCTTC
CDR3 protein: CASSYGADYGYTF

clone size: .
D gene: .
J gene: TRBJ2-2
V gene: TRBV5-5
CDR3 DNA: TGTGCCAGCAGCTTTGAGGGAAACGGGGAGCTGTTTTTT
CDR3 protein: CASSFEGNGELFF

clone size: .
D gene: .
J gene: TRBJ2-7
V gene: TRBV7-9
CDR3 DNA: TGTGCCAGCAACAGGGTGGGTTACGAGCAGTACTTC
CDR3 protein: CASNRVGYEQYF

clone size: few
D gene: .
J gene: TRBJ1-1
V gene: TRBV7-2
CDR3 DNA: TGTGCCAGCAGCCCCGGCCGACAGGAAGCTGAAGCTTTCTTT
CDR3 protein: CASSPGRQEAEAFF

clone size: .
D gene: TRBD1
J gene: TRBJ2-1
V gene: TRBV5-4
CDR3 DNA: TGTGCCAGCAGCCCCGGGACAGGTTTAAGCTCCTACAATGAGCAGTTCTTC
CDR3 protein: CASSPGTGLSSYNEQFF

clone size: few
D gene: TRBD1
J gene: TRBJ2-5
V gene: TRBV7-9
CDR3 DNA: TGTGCCAGCAGCTCTCGGGACAGGGGGGAGACCCAGTACTTC
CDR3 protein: CASSSRDRGETQYF

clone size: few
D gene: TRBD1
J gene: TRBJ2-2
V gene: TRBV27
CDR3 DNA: TGTGCCAGCAGCCCCATAGGGACAGCAAACACCGGGGAGCTGTTTTTT
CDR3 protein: CASSPIGTANTGELFF

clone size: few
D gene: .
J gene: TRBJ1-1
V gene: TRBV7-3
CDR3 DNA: TGTGCCAGCAGCCCCGACACGGTGAACACTGAAGCTTTCTTT
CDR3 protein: CASSPDTVNTEAFF